A selection of T cell receptor beta chains follows, all from one sample in a study of radiation and T cells in renal cell carcinoma. Profiling relied on immunoSEQ multiplex PCR, and the TCRdb table lists in-frame clones only, not all of them. The sample lists 110,000 to 150,000 clones; around nine tenths were seen once. The sequencing here drew on blood, taken from a patient whose treatment included radiotherapy and nephrectomy. The receptor set was obtained from a woman between 45 and 65 years old with renal cell carcinoma. Each CDR3 is given with its conserved first and last residue. D genes are given only for firm matches. Clone size is stated in some rows and not others, as once, few, many or a class when expanded.

once,TRBV9,TRBJ2-3,-,CASSVAVSTDTQYF,TGTGCCAGCAGCGTAGCGGTGAGCACAGATACGCAGTATTTT
few,TRBV7-9,TRBJ1-6,TRBD1,CASSTGQSGLSPLHF,TGTGCCAGCAGCACGGGACAGAGCGGGTTGTCACCCCTCCACTTT
-,TRBV6-5,TRBJ1-1,-,CASSSGPGWAAFF,TGTGCCAGCAGTTCCGGGCCCGGCTGGGCAGCTTTCTTT
-,TRBV9,TRBJ1-4,-,CASSSDSRGNEKLFF,TGTGCCAGCAGCTCGGATTCAAGGGGTAATGAAAAACTGTTTTTT
-,TRBV7-2,TRBJ2-1,-,CASLNGNEQFF,TGTGCCAGCTTGAACGGGAATGAGCAGTTCTTC
many,TRBV5-1,TRBJ1-1,-,CASFFREGTEAFF,TGCGCCAGCTTTTTCAGGGAAGGCACTGAAGCTTTCTTT
once,TRBV6-1,TRBJ1-1,TRBD1,CAIKRDSLMNTEAFF,TGTGCCATCAAAAGGGACAGCCTCATGAACACTGAAGCTTTCTTT
few,TRBV18,TRBJ1-1,TRBD1,CASSSGGNTEAFF,TGTGCCAGCTCCTCAGGGGGGAACACTGAAGCTTTCTTT
-,TRBV5-1,TRBJ1-2,-,CASSFWGEMGGYTF,TGCGCCAGCAGCTTTTGGGGGGAAATGGGTGGCTACACCTTC
-,TRBV25-1,TRBJ1-2,-,CASRLSDGNYGYTF,TGTGCCAGCAGGCTTTCAGACGGAAACTATGGCTACACCTTC
-,TRBV6-6,TRBJ1-1,-,CAGSYENIGFKAEAFF,TGTGCCGGCAGTTACGAGAATATAGGGTTTAAGGCAGAAGCTTTCTTT
-,TRBV18,TRBJ2-7,-,CASSPRGASYEQYF,TGTGCCAGCTCGCCCAGAGGAGCCTCCTACGAGCAGTACTTC
-,TRBV4-3,TRBJ2-3,-,CASSPSRTTDTQYF,TGCGCCAGCAGCCCGTCTCGAACCACAGATACGCAGTATTTT
-,TRBV6-5,TRBJ1-1,-,CASSSLQAFF,TGTGCCAGCAGCTCCTTACAAGCTTTCTTT
-,TRBV6-5,TRBJ1-6,TRBD1,CASSYEGTANSPLHF,TGTGCCAGCAGTTACGAGGGGACAGCGAATTCACCCCTCCACTTT
-,TRBV15,TRBJ1-5,TRBD1,CATSREGTGAYSNQPQHF,TGTGCCACCAGCAGAGAGGGGACAGGGGCCTATAGCAATCAGCCCCAGCATTTT
-,TRBV18,TRBJ1-6,TRBD1,CASSPQTGTGVPLHF,TGTGCCAGCTCACCACAGACAGGGACCGGCGTCCCCCTCCACTTT
-,TRBV7-8,TRBJ2-3,-,CASSALGTSTDTQYF,TGTGCCAGCAGCGCACTCGGGACATCCACAGATACGCAGTATTTT
-,TRBV14,TRBJ2-1,TRBD1,CASSPLGTGYNEQFF,TGTGCCAGCAGCCCCCTGGGGACAGGGTACAATGAGCAGTTCTTC
-,TRBV7-3,TRBJ1-1,-,CASSLLGPSTEAFF,TGTGCCAGCAGCTTATTAGGTCCCAGCACTGAAGCTTTCTTT
-,TRBV7-2,TRBJ1-1,-,CASSLAGGNTEAFF,TGTGCCAGCAGCTTAGCGGGGGGGAACACTGAAGCTTTCTTT
once,TRBV5-1,TRBJ2-5,TRBD1,CASSPRTGDWETQYF,TGCGCCAGCAGCCCTCGGACAGGGGACTGGGAGACCCAGTACTTC
-,TRBV30,TRBJ1-3,TRBD1,CAWSRQGTGGNTIYF,TGTGCCTGGAGTCGACAGGGGACGGGTGGAAACACCATATATTTT
-,TRBV7-2,TRBJ1-6,-,CASSSSGRSSYNSPLHF,TGTGCCAGCAGCTCAAGCGGCAGGAGCTCCTATAATTCACCCCTCCACTTT
-,TRBV7-8,TRBJ1-1,TRBD1,CASSLRTGDMNTEAFF,TGTGCCAGCAGCCTCAGGACAGGAGACATGAACACTGAAGCTTTCTTT
-,TRBV9,TRBJ2-2,-,CASSVGQGANTGELFF,TGTGCCAGCAGCGTAGGGCAGGGCGCGAACACCGGGGAGCTGTTTTTT
few,TRBV10-1,TRBJ2-7,-,CASSDKSYEQYF,TGCGCCAGCAGTGATAAATCCTACGAGCAGTACTTC
-,TRBV5-1,TRBJ2-5,-,CASSLGTSTTRQETQYF,TGCGCCAGCAGCTTGGGAACCTCGACCACCCGGCAAGAGACCCAGTACTTC
-,TRBV5-1,TRBJ1-1,-,CASSLTGASEAFF,TGCGCCAGCAGCTTGACGGGGGCGTCTGAAGCTTTCTTT
-,TRBV10-3,TRBJ1-5,-,CAISESGQAVGPQHF,TGTGCCATCAGTGAGTCGGGTCAGGCGGTAGGGCCCCAGCATTTT
-,TRBV2,TRBJ2-3,-,CAGGTGTDTQYF,TGTGCCGGAGGGACAGGCACAGATACGCAGTATTTT
-,TRBV11-2,TRBJ2-5,TRBD2,CASSLRLAGGGYVTETQYF,TGTGCCAGCAGCTTAAGGCTAGCGGGGGGTGGGTATGTGACAGAGACCCAGTACTTC
-,TRBV2,TRBJ1-4,TRBD1,CASSPGQGAGEKLFF,TGTGCCAGCAGTCCCGGGCAGGGGGCAGGTGAAAAACTGTTTTTT
-,TRBV7-2,TRBJ1-4,-,CASSLEVGIEKLFF,TGTGCCAGCAGCTTAGAGGTGGGGATCGAGAAACTGTTTTTT
-,TRBV30,TRBJ1-3,-,CAWSVGSGNTIYF,TGTGCCTGGAGTGTCGGGTCTGGAAACACCATATATTTT
-,TRBV2,TRBJ2-7,TRBD1,CASRLTGSHEQYF,TGTGCCAGCAGGCTGACAGGGTCTCACGAGCAGTACTTC
-,TRBV19,TRBJ1-1,-,CASKGGDGNTEAFF,TGTGCCAGTAAGGGAGGGGATGGGAACACTGAAGCTTTCTTT
-,TRBV19,TRBJ2-7,-,CASSIEGSADEQYF,TGTGCCAGTAGTATTGAGGGGAGTGCCGACGAGCAGTACTTC